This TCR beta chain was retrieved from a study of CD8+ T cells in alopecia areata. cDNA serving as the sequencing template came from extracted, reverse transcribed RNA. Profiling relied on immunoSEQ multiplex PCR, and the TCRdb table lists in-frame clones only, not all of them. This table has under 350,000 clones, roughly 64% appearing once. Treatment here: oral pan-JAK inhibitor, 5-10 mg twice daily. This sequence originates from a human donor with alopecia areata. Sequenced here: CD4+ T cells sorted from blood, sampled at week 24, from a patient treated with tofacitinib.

CDR3 DNA: TGTGCCACCAGCAGAGAATCTATGGAGGGCGAAAAACTGTTTTTT. As protein: CATSRESMEGEKLFF. The J gene is TRBJ1-4, the V gene TRBV15; D is ambiguous. The CDR3 covers 15 residues. Trimming took 0 bases from V and 8 from J, leaving 13 bases between them. CDR1 is LNHNV and CDR2 is YYDKDF in the germline V gene (reference sequence).